This TCR beta chain is drawn from a study of kidney transplant recipient with SARS-CoV-2 infection. This clonotype was seen a handful of times. TCRdb used MiXCR to reprocess the reads, holding one entry per CDR3 protein. The repertoire holds roughly 250,000 distinct CDR3 sequences, under 30% seen once, with roughly 7% in the top ten. Germline V gene data show CDR1 as MGHDK and CDR2 as SYGVNS. The CDR3 covers 17 residues. V lost 4 bases and J lost 4, with 22 bases in between. This TCR was sampled from a male patient between 25 and 39 years old who had COVID-19 and was a kidney transplant recipient. Some T cells may originate from the graft donor. The sequencing here drew on a blood sample, taken at baseline and between days 110 and 120 from a kidney transplant recipient. V is TRBV25-1 and J is TRBJ1-2; D unclear. CDR3 sequence: CASSAHGELGKAYGYTF. CDR3 in DNA: TGTGCCAGCAGTGCTCATGGAGAACTGGGAAAGGCCTATGGCTACACCTTC.